The 29 T cell receptor beta chains in this list originate from one sample, sequenced in a study of cytomegalovirus exposure and HLA in healthy donors. The protocol was immunoSEQ multiplex PCR, while the TCRdb copy is restricted to in-frame clones and leaves out a portion. Here the sample spans about 110,000 clones, roughly 95% being singletons. Sequencing was done on a sample of PBMCs. These receptors were taken from a young woman in good health and CMV-seronegative.

The chain has TRBV5-1 and TRBJ1-6; TRBD1 matches 8 bases. Looked up from germline, CDR1 is SGHRS and CDR2 is YFSETQ. This CDR3 comprises 14 residues. V shed 3 bases and J 6 bases; nucleotides not matched to a gene: 2. Written as DNA, the CDR3 is TGCGCCAGCAGCTGGGGACAGGTTAATTCACCCCTCCACTTT. Its translation: CASSWGQVNSPLHF.

This clone was observed once. The chain combines TRBV27 with TRBJ2-2; 7 bases match TRBD1. Germline CDR1 and CDR2: MNHEY and SMNVEV (reference sequence). CDR3 size: 16 residues. Unmatched junction bases numbered 11, after V lost 6 bases and J lost 4 bases. The CDR3 sequence is CASRNTGERFTGELFF. CDR3 DNA: TGTGCCAGCAGAAACACAGGGGAGCGATTCACCGGGGAGCTGTTTTTT.

The rearrangement uses TRBV27 and TRBJ2-5; TRBD1 matches 7 bases. Trimming removed 1 base from V and 1 base from J; junction bases left unmatched: 6. From germline, CDR1 is MNHEY and CDR2 SMNVEV (reference sequence). This CDR3 region has 16 residues. CDR3 sequence (DNA): TGTGCCAGCAGTTTATATGAGGGGGCCAGCCAAGAGACCCAGTACTTC. Translation gives CASSLYEGASQETQYF.

This clone was observed a single time. The rearrangement joins TRBV6-4 to TRBJ1-1; no firm D call. In germline, CDR1 is MRHNA, CDR2 SNTAGT. Trimming pared 3 bases from V and 1 base from J, leaving 6 bases between. This CDR3 spans 13 amino acids. The CDR3: CASSEYRNTEAFF. The CDR3 nucleotides are TGTGCCAGCAGTGAGTACAGGAACACTGAAGCTTTCTTT.

This chain joins TRBV15 and TRBJ2-3, with TRBD2 matching over 9 bases. The germline V gene has CDR1 LNHNV and CDR2 YYDKDF (reference sequence). CDR3 length: 15 residues. J lost 5 bases, V lost 8 bases, and 11 bases had no gene match. The CDR3 loop is CATAQSGGFRDTQYF. The CDR3 DNA reads TGTGCCACCGCACAGAGCGGGGGGTTCAGAGATACGCAGTATTTT. Drawing the rest from reference TRBV15 and TRBJ2-3, the complete variable domain is DAMVIQNPRYQVTQFGKPVTLSCSQTLNHNVMYWYQQKSSQAPKLLFHYYDKDFNNEADTPDNFQSRRPNTSFCFLDIRSPGLGDTAMYLCATAQSGGFRDTQYFGPGTRLTVL.

The V gene is TRBV5-1, the J gene TRBJ1-3; D is unclear. V lost 4 bases to trimming and J lost 4 bases, with 12 bases between them. The CDR3 has 14 residues. Germline CDR1 SGHRS, CDR2 YFSETQ. CDR3 region: CASSPGSQGNTIYF. CDR3 coding DNA: TGCGCCAGCAGCCCGGGAAGTCAAGGAAACACCATATATTTT. The whole variable domain, filled in from reference TRBV5-1 and TRBJ1-3, reads KAGVTQTPRYLIKTRGQQVTLSCSPISGHRSVSWYQQTPGQGLQFLFEYFSETQRNKGNFPGRFSGRQFSNSRSEMNVSTLELGDSALYLCASSPGSQGNTIYFGEGSWLTVV.

This CDR3 reads CASTQGSETDTQYF. In nucleotides, the CDR3 is TGTGCCAGCACCCAGGGGTCTGAGACAGATACGCAGTATTTT. This rearrangement joins TRBV6-5 to TRBJ2-3; D possibly corresponds to TRBD1 (6 bases). CDR3 size: 14 residues. The V and J ends lost 7 bases and 3 bases respectively, with 14 bases between them. Per germline, CDR1 MNHEY and CDR2 SVGAGI.

The chain uses TRBV28 and TRBJ1-5; no definite D call. V lost 5 bases to trimming and J lost 3 bases, with 5 bases between them. This CDR3 region has 12 residues. Per germline, CDR1 MDHEN and CDR2 SYDVKM. The CDR3 here is CASSEANQPQHF. CDR3 nucleotide sequence: TGTGCCAGCAGTGAGGCCAATCAGCCCCAGCATTTT.

The chain has TRBV29-1 and TRBJ2-7; 11 bases are a match to TRBD1. This CDR3 comprises 12 residues. With 6 bases clipped from V and 6 bases from J, the junction kept 4 bases outside the gene matches. The germline CDR1 and CDR2 sequences are SQVTM and ANQGSEA. Written as DNA, the CDR3 is TGCAGCGTGGCCGGGACAGGGGGCGAGCAGTACTTC. This translates into CSVAGTGGEQYF.

J is TRBJ1-6 and V is TRBV9, with TRBD1 identical over 9 bases. The CDR3 contains 16 residues. J lost 4 bases, V lost 3 bases, and 5 bases had no gene match. Germline V lookup: CDR1 SGDLS, CDR2 YYNGEE. The CDR3 DNA sequence: TGTGCCAGCAGCGCAGGACAGGGGCCTTATAATTCACCCCTCCACTTT. Translation: CASSAGQGPYNSPLHF.

The chain uses TRBV7-3 and TRBJ2-1; a weak D match, TRBD2 (5 bases). The V and J ends lost 2 bases and 8 bases respectively, with 10 bases between them. Germline V lookup: CDR1 SGHTA, CDR2 FQGTGA. The CDR3 has 13 amino acids. The CDR3 DNA reads as TGTGCCAGCAGCTTAGATCGGGGAGATGAGCAGTTCTTC. This gives the protein CASSLDRGDEQFF.

The genes are TRBV18 and TRBJ1-2, with TRBD1 as a possible D gene (6 bases). Germline V gene lookup returns CDR1 KGHSH and CDR2 LQKENI. Trimming took 0 bases from V and 2 from J, leaving 10 bases between them. The CDR3 covers 15 residues. The CDR3 region is CASSPPDSPNYGYTF. The CDR3 bases are TGTGCCAGCTCACCACCGGACAGTCCCAACTATGGCTACACCTTC.

The chain couples TRBV7-3 to TRBJ1-2, with 8 nucleotides matching TRBD1. The germline V gene has CDR1 SGHTA and CDR2 FQGTGA. Trimming took 4 bases from V and 6 from J; bases not matched to a gene: 10. The CDR3 extends over 15 amino acids. For the CDR3, the DNA is TGTGCCAGCAGCTCACGGCCAGGGGGCTGGGATGGCTACACCTTC. Translating it yields CASSSRPGGWDGYTF. Full variable domain (rest looked up from reference TRBV7-3 and TRBJ1-2): GAGVSQTPSNKVTEKGKYVELRCDPISGHTALYWYRQSLGQGPEFLIYFQGTGAADDSGLPNDRFFAVRPEGSVSTLKIQRTERGDSAVYLCASSSRPGGWDGYTFGSGTRLTVV.

The gene calls are TRBV25-1 and TRBJ2-5; 7 bases match TRBD2. This CDR3 has 11 residues. Looked up from germline, CDR1 is MGHDK and CDR2 is SYGVNS. The CDR3 loop is CAGGGWETQYF. CDR3 DNA sequence: TGTGCGGGGGGAGGGTGGGAGACCCAGTACTTC.

Worth noting for this clone: At one end the junction does not follow the germline gene, possibly because of a read error. The rearrangement uses TRBV4-3 and TRBJ2-2, with 7 bases lining up with TRBD2. The germline CDR1 and CDR2 sequences are LGHNA and YSLEER. The CDR3 extends over 16 amino acids. The CDR3 DNA reads TGCGCCAGCAGCCAAGAGGGAGGGTCGAAGACCGGGGAGCTGTTTTTT. Its protein product is CASSQEGGSKTGELFF.

This chain connects TRBV9 to TRBJ2-7; 9 bases map to TRBD1. This CDR3 contains 15 residues. After removal of 1 base from V and 2 bases from J, the junction contained 4 bases not matched to a gene. Germline V gene data show CDR1 as SGDLS and CDR2 as YYNGEE. The CDR3 here is CASSVMTGGPYEQYF. The CDR3 bases are TGTGCCAGCAGCGTAATGACAGGGGGTCCCTACGAGCAGTACTTC.

This clone was detected once. CDR3 region: CASSVGPGDTEAFF. The DNA for the CDR3 is TGTGCCAGCTCAGTGGGACCGGGGGACACTGAAGCTTTCTTT. The chain recombines TRBV18 with TRBJ1-1; possibly TRBD1 for D (5 bases). The V end was cut by 5 bases, the J end by 3 bases, with 13 bases between. CDR3 size: 14 residues. CDR1 and CDR2 (germline): KGHSH, LQKENI.

The chain combines TRBV2 with TRBJ1-1; D is possibly TRBD1 (6 bases). The CDR3 sequence is 13 residues long. The V gene lost 6 bases and the J gene lost 1 base, with 9 bases spanning the gap. The germline CDR1 and CDR2 sequences are SNHLY and FYNNEI. The CDR3 DNA reads TGTGCCAGCAGCAGGGGACCGAACACTGAAGCTTTCTTT. This translates into CASSRGPNTEAFF. Combining the CDR3 with reference TRBV2 and TRBJ1-1 gives the whole variable domain EPEVTQTPSHQVTQMGQEVILRCVPISNHLYFYWYRQILGQKVEFLVSFYNNEISEKSEIFDDQFSVERPDGSNFTLKIRSTKLEDSAMYFCASSRGPNTEAFFGQGTRLTVV.

The J gene is TRBJ1-3, the V gene TRBV7-2; no definite D call. V shed 2 bases and J shed 4 bases, with 6 bases lying between them. CDR1 and CDR2 from the germline V gene are SGHTA and FQGNSA. The CDR3 extends over 13 amino acids. CDR3 sequence reads: CASSLIPGNTIYF. The DNA for the CDR3 is TGTGCCAGCAGCTTAATCCCAGGAAACACCATATATTTT.

V usage is TRBV28 and J usage is TRBJ2-3; D gene uncertain. Trimming cost V 4 bases and J 2 bases, with 10 bases left between them. Germline V gene data show CDR1 as MDHEN and CDR2 as SYDVKM. The CDR3 extends over 14 amino acids. CDR3 nucleotides: TGTGCCAGCAGTTCAGACATACCCACAGATACGCAGTATTTT. This translates into CASSSDIPTDTQYF.

The J gene is TRBJ1-2, the V gene TRBV7-8; unclear D gene. The CDR3 spans 14 residues. V lost 0 bases and J 2 bases, leaving 7 bases between the germline ends. The germline V gene encodes CDR1 SGHVS and CDR2 FQNEAQ. CDR3 amino acids: CASSLAPGNYGYTF. Here the CDR3 DNA reads TGTGCCAGCAGCTTAGCCCCCGGGAACTATGGCTACACCTTC.

The V and J genes are TRBV4-2 and TRBJ2-5; 8 positions match TRBD2. With V trimmed by 1 base and J by 4 bases, 5 bases remained unmatched. This CDR3 comprises 15 residues. CDR1 and CDR2 from the germline V gene are LGHNA and YNFKEQ. The CDR3 DNA is TGTGCCAGCAGCCAAGCTGGGACTAGGGTAGAGACCCAGTACTTC. Translated, it gives CASSQAGTRVETQYF.

The J gene is TRBJ1-1, the V gene TRBV6-1; no definite D call. The CDR3 has 12 residues. Germline CDR1 and CDR2: MNHNS and SASEGT. The V end lost 7 bases, the J end lost 7 bases, and 13 bases lay between the germline ends. The chain's CDR3 is CASNEQIFEAFF. The CDR3 DNA reads TGTGCCAGCAACGAACAGATTTTTGAAGCTTTCTTT.

As regards this clone: The germline gene is not matched at one end of the junction; a read error may be the cause. This chain joins TRBV11-2 and TRBJ2-1; 15 bases agree with TRBD2. The germline V gene has CDR1 SGHAT and CDR2 FQNNGV. The CDR3 is 17 amino acids. CDR3 in DNA: TGTGCCAGCAGGTTAGGACTAGCGGGGGGGCGTTACAATGAGCAGTTCTTC. Amino acids: CASRLGLAGGRYNEQFF.

The chain uses TRBV15 and TRBJ2-7; 8 bases map to TRBD1. There are 13 residues in the CDR3. Losses at the gene ends were 3 bases for V and 5 bases for J; bases not matched to a gene: 3. CDR1 and CDR2 from the germline V gene are LNHNV and YYDKDF (reference sequence). This chain's CDR3 is CATSRRTGNEQYF. Written as DNA, the CDR3 is TGTGCCACCAGCAGGCGGACAGGGAACGAGCAGTACTTC. The full variable domain, rest sourced from reference TRBV15 and TRBJ2-7, is DAMVIQNPRYQVTQFGKPVTLSCSQTLNHNVMYWYQQKSSQAPKLLFHYYDKDFNNEADTPDNFQSRRPNTSFCFLDIRSPGLGDTAMYLCATSRRTGNEQYFGPGTRLTVT.

The chain carries TRBV11-1 and TRBJ2-7; TRBD2 might be the D (5 bases). CDR1 SGHAT and CDR2 FQDESV come from the germline V gene (reference sequence). Trimming cost V 2 bases and J 1 base, with 9 bases left between them. The CDR3 covers 14 residues. CDR3 DNA: TGTGCCAGCAGCTTATACGGGATGTCCTACGAGCAGTACTTC. Its protein is CASSLYGMSYEQYF. The full variable domain, rest sourced from reference TRBV11-1 and TRBJ2-7, is EAEVAQSPRYKITEKSQAVAFWCDPISGHATLYWYRQILGQGPELLVQFQDESVVDDSQLPKDRFSAERLKGVDSTLKIQPAELGDSAMYLCASSLYGMSYEQYFGPGTRLTVT.

The gene calls are TRBV5-6 and TRBJ2-2; TRBD1 agrees at 8 bases. The CDR3 is 16 residues long. The germline CDR1 and CDR2 sequences are SGHDT and YYEEEE. With 2 bases clipped from V and 1 base from J, the junction kept 4 bases outside the gene matches. CDR3 in amino acids: CASSFSGQGNTGELFF. CDR3 DNA sequence: TGTGCCAGCAGCTTTTCTGGACAGGGGAACACCGGGGAGCTGTTTTTT.

The chain combines TRBV4-3 with TRBJ1-2, with 7 positions matching TRBD1. V trimming: 6 bases; J trimming: 6 bases; junction bases outside the gene matches: 13. The CDR3 loop spans 15 amino acids. Germline CDR1 LGHNA, CDR2 YSLEER. CDR3 in amino acids: CASRQRQGGDNGYTF. As DNA, the CDR3 is TGCGCCAGCAGGCAAAGACAGGGCGGGGATAATGGCTACACCTTC.

The V and J genes are TRBV9 and TRBJ1-2; 9 nucleotides match TRBD1. The CDR3 length is 18 residues. The germline V gene has CDR1 SGDLS and CDR2 YYNGEE. The junction had 9 bases not matched to a gene; V was cut back by 0 bases and J by 0 bases. In nucleotides, the CDR3 is TGTGCCAGCAGCGTAGCTGGACAGGGGCCGGGTGCTAACTATGGCTACACCTTC. It is translated as CASSVAGQGPGANYGYTF.